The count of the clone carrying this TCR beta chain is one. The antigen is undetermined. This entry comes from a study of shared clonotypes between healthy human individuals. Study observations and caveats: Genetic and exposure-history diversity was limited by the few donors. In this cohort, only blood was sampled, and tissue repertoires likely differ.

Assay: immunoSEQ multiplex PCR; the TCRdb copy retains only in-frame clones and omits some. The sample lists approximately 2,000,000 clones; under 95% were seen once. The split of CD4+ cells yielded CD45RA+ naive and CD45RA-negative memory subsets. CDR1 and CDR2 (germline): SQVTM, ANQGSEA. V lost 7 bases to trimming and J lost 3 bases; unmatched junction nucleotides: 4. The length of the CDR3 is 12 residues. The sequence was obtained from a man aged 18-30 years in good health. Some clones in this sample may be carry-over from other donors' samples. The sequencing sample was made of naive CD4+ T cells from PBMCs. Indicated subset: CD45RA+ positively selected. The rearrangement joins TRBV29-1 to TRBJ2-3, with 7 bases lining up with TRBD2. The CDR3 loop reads CSGVGGTDTQYF. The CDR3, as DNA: TGCAGCGGGGTCGGGGGGACAGATACGCAGTATTTT.